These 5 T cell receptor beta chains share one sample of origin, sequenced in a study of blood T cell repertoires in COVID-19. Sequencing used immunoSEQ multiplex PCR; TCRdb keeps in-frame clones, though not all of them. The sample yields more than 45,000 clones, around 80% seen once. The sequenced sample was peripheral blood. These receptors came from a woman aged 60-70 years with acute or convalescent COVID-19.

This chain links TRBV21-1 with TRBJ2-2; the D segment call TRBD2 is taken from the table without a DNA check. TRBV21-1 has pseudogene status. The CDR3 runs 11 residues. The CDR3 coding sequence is TGTGCCAGCAGACTCACCGGGGAGCTGTTTTTT. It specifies CASRLTGELFF.

The CDR3 DNA is TGTGCCAGCAGCTGGGGGGAGCCTGAGCAGTTCTTC. The encoded protein is CASSWGEPEQFF. This chain links TRBV5-6 with TRBJ2-1, with D maybe TRBD2 (6 bases). The germline gives CDR1 SGHDT, CDR2 YYEEEE. There are 12 residues in the CDR3. V gave up 3 bases and J gave up 9 bases, with 10 bases separating them.

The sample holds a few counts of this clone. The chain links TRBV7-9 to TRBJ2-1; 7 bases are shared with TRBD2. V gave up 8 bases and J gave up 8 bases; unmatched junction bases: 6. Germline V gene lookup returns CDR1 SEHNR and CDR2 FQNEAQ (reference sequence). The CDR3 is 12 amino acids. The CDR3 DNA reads TGTGCCAGCGCGGGGGTAATCCATGAGCAGTTCTTC. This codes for CASAGVIHEQFF. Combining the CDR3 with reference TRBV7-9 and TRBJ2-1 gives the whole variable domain DTGVSQNPRHKITKRGQNVTFRCDPISEHNRLYWYRQTLGQGPEFLTYFQNEAQLEKSRLLSDRFSAERPKGSFSTLEIQRTEQGDSAMYLCASAGVIHEQFFGPGTRLTVL.

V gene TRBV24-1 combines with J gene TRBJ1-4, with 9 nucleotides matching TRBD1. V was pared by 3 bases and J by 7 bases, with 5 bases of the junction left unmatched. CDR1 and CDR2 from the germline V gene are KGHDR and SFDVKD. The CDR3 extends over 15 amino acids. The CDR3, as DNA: TGTGCCACCAGTGATCCGACAGGGGGTGGTGAAAAACTGTTTTTT. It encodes CATSDPTGGGEKLFF.

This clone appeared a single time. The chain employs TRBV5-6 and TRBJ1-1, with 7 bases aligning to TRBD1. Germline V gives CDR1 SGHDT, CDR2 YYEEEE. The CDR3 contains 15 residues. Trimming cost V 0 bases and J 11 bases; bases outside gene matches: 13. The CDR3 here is CASSLGGQGVILAFF. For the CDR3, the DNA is TGTGCCAGCAGCTTGGGAGGGCAGGGGGTGATTTTGGCTTTCTTT. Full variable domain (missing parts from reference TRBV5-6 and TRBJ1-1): DAGVTQSPTHLIKTRGQQVTLRCSPKSGHDTVSWYQQALGQGPQFIFQYYEEEERQRGNFPDRFSGHQFPNYSSELNVNALLLGDSALYLCASSLGGQGVILAFFGQGTRLTVV.